Below are 20 T cell receptor beta chains sequenced from a single sample in a study of cytomegalovirus exposure and HLA in healthy donors. Amplification used 60 Vbeta primers and 13 Jbeta primers. The data were produced by immunoSEQ multiplex PCR, yet TCRdb's version contains in-frame clones alone and is incomplete. This sample yields around 80,000 clones, of which 62% are seen a single time; roughly 4% belongs to the top ten. The sample comprised PBMCs. These receptors were obtained from a male donor in good health and CMV-seropositive.

This chain connects TRBV30 to TRBJ1-5, with 8 bases aligning to TRBD1. The CDR3 totals 17 residues. With V trimmed by 3 bases and J by 3 bases, 13 bases remained unmatched. Looked up from germline, CDR1 is GTSNPN and CDR2 is SVGIG (reference sequence). Here the CDR3 reads CAWSLPQGAGYNQPQHF. DNA for the CDR3: TGTGCCTGGAGCCTCCCCCAGGGGGCTGGATACAATCAGCCCCAGCATTTT.

The CDR3 reads CASFAASYEQYF. The CDR3 DNA sequence: TGTGCCAGCTTTGCGGCATCCTACGAGCAGTACTTC. The chain combines TRBV27 with TRBJ2-7, with D unclear. The germline V and J ends were trimmed by 8 bases and 1 base, with 9 bases remaining between them. Germline CDR1 MNHEY, CDR2 SMNVEV (reference sequence). The CDR3 is 12 amino acids.

Only a few counts were recorded for this clone. This chain links TRBV25-1 with TRBJ2-1, with 11 bases lining up with TRBD2. Germline-derived CDR1 and CDR2 are MGHDK and SYGVNS. The CDR3 totals 15 residues. V was pared by 7 bases and J by 3 bases, with 5 bases of the junction left unmatched. For the CDR3, the DNA is TGTGCCAGCATCACTAGCGGGAGTTTCTACAATGAGCAGTTCTTC. This sequence encodes CASITSGSFYNEQFF.

The V call is TRBV12-5, the J call TRBJ1-1, with D perhaps TRBD1 (6 bases). With 4 bases removed from V and 2 bases from J, the gap between germline ends came to 11 bases. CDR3 length equals 14 residues. CDR1 and CDR2 from the germline V gene are LGHNT and FRNRAP. This CDR3 reads CASGSGGQNTEAFF. DNA of the CDR3: TGTGCTAGTGGTTCCGGGGGGCAAAACACTGAAGCTTTCTTT.

The chain uses TRBV7-3 and TRBJ2-1; TRBD1 might be the D (5 bases). V was trimmed by 6 bases and J by 3 bases, leaving 12 bases between them. Germline CDR1 reads SGHTA; CDR2 reads FQGTGA. This CDR3 spans 14 amino acids. The CDR3 region is CASSRQGNYNEQFF. The CDR3 nucleotides are TGTGCCAGCAGTAGGCAGGGCAACTACAATGAGCAGTTCTTC.

This clone was found a few times. The chain combines TRBV20-1 with TRBJ2-5, with 7 bases identical to TRBD2. The CDR3 contains 11 residues. V lost 3 bases and J lost 5; bases outside the gene matches: 0. Germline V CDR1 and CDR2: DFQATT, SNEGSKA (reference sequence). The CDR3 sequence is CSARGGETQYF. In DNA form, the CDR3 reads TGCAGTGCTAGGGGGGGGGAGACCCAGTACTTC.

V gene TRBV5-6 combines with J gene TRBJ1-4; D call uncertain. CDR1 and CDR2 (germline): SGHDT, YYEEEE. The CDR3 consists of 15 residues. The germline V and J ends were trimmed by 1 base and 8 bases, with 15 bases remaining between them. In DNA, the CDR3 is TGTGCCAGCAGCTTGCTGTCCAGGTCGCAAGAAAAACTGTTTTTT. This gives the protein CASSLLSRSQEKLFF.

The J gene is TRBJ1-1, the V gene TRBV28; perhaps TRBD1 as D (5 bases). Trimming pared 3 bases from V and 10 bases from J, leaving 12 bases between. Germline V lookup: CDR1 MDHEN, CDR2 SYDVKM. The CDR3 is made up of 12 amino acids. The CDR3 nucleotides read TGTGCCAGCAGTTTTAAAGTAACAGGAGCTTTCTTT. It encodes CASSFKVTGAFF.

This clone was seen only a few times. The V gene is TRBV11-2, the J gene TRBJ2-1; D perhaps matches TRBD2 (6 bases). V lost 1 base to trimming and J lost 8 bases, with 9 bases between them. This CDR3 has 13 amino acids. The germline CDR1 and CDR2 sequences are SGHAT and FQNNGV. DNA of the CDR3: TGTGCCAGCAGCTTAGTCGCGGGGTATGAGCAGTTCTTC. Its protein product is CASSLVAGYEQFF.

The rearrangement joins TRBV6-1 to TRBJ2-2; 8 nucleotides align to TRBD2. This CDR3 contains 20 residues. With V trimmed by 1 base and J by 7 bases, 20 bases remained unmatched. CDR1 is MNHNS, CDR2 SASEGT, per germline. The CDR3 DNA follows: TGTGCCAGCAGTGAAGTTGGCCGATCTTGGGTAGCGGGAAGAGGCGGGGAGCTGTTTTTT. It yields the protein CASSEVGRSWVAGRGGELFF.

The genes are TRBV9 and TRBJ2-3; D is possibly TRBD2 (7 bases). The CDR3 has 17 amino acids. The V end was cut by 0 bases, the J end by 3 bases, with 17 bases between. Germline CDR1 is SGDLS and CDR2 is YYNGEE. The CDR3 sequence is CASSVGGGRGVTDTQYF. For the CDR3, the DNA is TGTGCCAGCAGCGTAGGAGGAGGGAGGGGGGTTACAGATACGCAGTATTTT.

The chain couples TRBV28 to TRBJ2-3; the D gene is possibly TRBD2 (5 bases). V was shortened by 7 bases and J by 3 bases, with 11 bases between the two germline ends. This CDR3 region has 13 residues. Germline CDR1 and CDR2: MDHEN and SYDVKM. CDR3 sequence reads: CASKGDGTDTQYF. DNA of the CDR3: TGTGCCAGCAAGGGAGACGGTACAGATACGCAGTATTTT.

This clone was seen a handful of times. V usage is TRBV27 and J usage is TRBJ2-2; unclear D gene. The CDR3 has 15 residues. Trimming stripped 3 bases from V and 0 bases from J, with 8 bases between. The germline V gene has CDR1 MNHEY and CDR2 SMNVEV (reference sequence). CDR3 sequence (DNA): TGTGCCAGCAGTTTCAGGCCTGCGAACACCGGGGAGCTGTTTTTT. Its translation: CASSFRPANTGELFF.

This clone was detected only a few times. This chain links TRBV5-6 with TRBJ2-7; 7 nucleotides match TRBD1. Germline values: CDR1 SGHDT, CDR2 YYEEEE. The CDR3 loop spans 15 amino acids. With V trimmed by 2 bases and J by 4 bases, 9 bases remained unmatched. Here the CDR3 reads CASSFKTGPWYEQYF. The CDR3 region has the DNA TGTGCCAGCAGCTTCAAGACAGGGCCTTGGTACGAGCAGTACTTC.

This clone has a handful of counts. This chain uses TRBV7-2 with TRBJ2-7, with D maybe TRBD2 (6 bases). The CDR3 sequence is 15 residues long. Between the trimmed V and J ends, which lost 8 bases and 12 bases, there was a span of 29 bases. Germline loops: CDR1 SGHTA, CDR2 FQGNSA. The CDR3 here is CASSIHGTPLPEGYF. The CDR3 region has the DNA TGTGCCAGCTCCATTCACGGGACTCCCCTACCAGAGGGGTACTTC.

This clone turned up a few times. This chain joins TRBV9 and TRBJ1-3, with unresolved D. V lost 2 bases, J lost 0 bases, and 6 bases lay in between. The CDR3 consists of 14 residues. CDR1 SGDLS and CDR2 YYNGEE come from the germline V gene. CDR3 sequence reads: CASSVDYSGNTIYF. The CDR3 region has the DNA TGTGCCAGCAGCGTGGACTACTCTGGAAACACCATATATTTT.

The gene calls are TRBV14 and TRBJ1-2; the match to TRBD1 covers 9 bases. V lost 2 bases and J lost 5; bases outside the gene matches: 6. The length of the CDR3 is 15 residues. Germline assignment: CDR1 SGHDN and CDR2 FVKESK. The CDR3 nucleotides read TGTGCCAGCAGCCAAACAGGGGGCGCCGTGTATGGCTACACCTTC. Encoded protein: CASSQTGGAVYGYTF.

The chain joins TRBV11-1 to TRBJ2-5, with a tentative D call TRBD1 (7 bases). Per the germline V gene, CDR1 is SGHAT and CDR2 is FQDESV (reference sequence). V gave up 1 base and J gave up 4 bases, with 10 bases separating them. This CDR3 has 14 residues. The CDR3 coding sequence is TGTGCCAGCAGCTTAGACAGGGGAGGAGAGACCCAGTACTTC. Amino acids: CASSLDRGGETQYF.

This chain joins TRBV7-6 and TRBJ2-1; D possibly corresponds to TRBD1 (7 bases). Trimming took 5 bases from V and 5 from J, leaving 16 bases between them. This CDR3 region has 15 residues. CDR1 and CDR2 (germline): SGHVS, FNYEAQ. CDR3 DNA sequence: TGTGCCAGCAGCCGACTAGGGGGCGGGAACAATGAGCAGTTCTTC. Translated: CASSRLGGGNNEQFF.

V is TRBV27 and J is TRBJ2-3, with D possibly matching TRBD2 (5 bases). Germline assignment: CDR1 MNHEY and CDR2 SMNVEV (reference sequence). With 6 bases removed from V and 5 bases from J, the gap between germline ends came to 9 bases. This CDR3 is built from 12 residues. The CDR3: CASRGVKDTQYF. As DNA, the CDR3 is TGTGCCAGCAGGGGAGTTAAAGATACGCAGTATTTT.